This T cell receptor (beta chain) stems from a study of blood T cell repertoires in COVID-19. As processed by the authors: Reference gene primers were amplified, and this amplification served to estimate nucleated cell counts. Assay used: immunoSEQ multiplex PCR; TCRdb lists only in-frame clones, some missing. Clonal size and the V and J genes are those of that table, whereas D and trimming came from the DNA. Here the sample spans 130,000 to 150,000 clones, roughly 76% being singletons. V was clipped by 4 bases and J by 0 bases, with 22 bases between them. This CDR3 is 18 amino acids long. Germline CDR1 SGDLS, CDR2 YYNGEE.

The chain employs TRBV9 and TRBJ1-2, with D possibly being TRBD1 (6 bases). This receptor was obtained from a human donor with acute or convalescent COVID-19. The donor label of this sample is uncertain. The specimen was peripheral blood. As DNA, the CDR3 is TGTGCCAGCAGCCCACTCTGGAGGACAGCACGTTCTAACTATGGCTACACCTTC. Its translation: CASSPLWRTARSNYGYTF.